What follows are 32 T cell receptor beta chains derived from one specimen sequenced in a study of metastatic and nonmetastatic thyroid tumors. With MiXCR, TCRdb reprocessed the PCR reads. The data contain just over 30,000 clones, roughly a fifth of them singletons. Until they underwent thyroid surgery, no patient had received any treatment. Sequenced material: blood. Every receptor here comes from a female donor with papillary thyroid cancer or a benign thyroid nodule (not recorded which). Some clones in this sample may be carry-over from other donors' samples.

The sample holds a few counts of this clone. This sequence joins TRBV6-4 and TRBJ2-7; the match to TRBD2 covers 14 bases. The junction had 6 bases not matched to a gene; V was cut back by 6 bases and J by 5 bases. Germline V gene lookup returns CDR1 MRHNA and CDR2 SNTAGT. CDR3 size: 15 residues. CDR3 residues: CASRTSGGAGHEQYF. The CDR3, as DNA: TGTGCCAGCAGGACTAGCGGGGGGGCCGGACACGAGCAGTACTTC.

The chain's CDR3 is CASSLSASHEQYF. The CDR3 DNA reads as TGTGCCAGCAGTTTATCAGCGAGTCACGAGCAGTACTTC. The rearrangement joins TRBV12-3 or TRBV12-4 to TRBJ2-7; D gene unclear. CDR3 length: 13 residues. Trimming removed 2 bases at V and 5 bases at J, with 10 bases between.

The CDR3: CASSLQVQGWNTEAFF. Written as DNA, the CDR3 is TGCGCCAGCAGCTTGCAGGTCCAGGGCTGGAACACTGAAGCTTTCTTT. This chain links TRBV5-1 with TRBJ1-1, with D possibly matching TRBD1 (5 bases). With 1 base removed from V and 1 base from J, the gap between germline ends came to 14 bases. The length of the CDR3 is 16 residues. The germline CDR1 and CDR2 sequences are SGHRS and YFSETQ.

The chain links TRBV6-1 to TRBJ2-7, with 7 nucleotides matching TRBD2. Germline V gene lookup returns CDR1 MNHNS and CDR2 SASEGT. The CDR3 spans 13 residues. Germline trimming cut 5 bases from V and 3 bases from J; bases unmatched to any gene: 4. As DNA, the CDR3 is TGTGCCAGCAGTTGGGACTATAGCTACGAGCAGTACTTC. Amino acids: CASSWDYSYEQYF.

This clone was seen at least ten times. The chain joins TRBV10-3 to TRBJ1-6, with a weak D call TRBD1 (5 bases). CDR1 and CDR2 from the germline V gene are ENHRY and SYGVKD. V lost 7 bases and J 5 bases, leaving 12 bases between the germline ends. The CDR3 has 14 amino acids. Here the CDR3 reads CAITDSPDNSPLHF. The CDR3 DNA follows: TGTGCCATCACTGACAGTCCAGATAATTCACCCCTCCACTTT.

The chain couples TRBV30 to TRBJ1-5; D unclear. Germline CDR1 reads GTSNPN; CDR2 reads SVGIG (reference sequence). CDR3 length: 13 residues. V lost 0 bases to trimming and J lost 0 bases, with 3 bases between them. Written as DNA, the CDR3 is TGTGCCTGGAGTGTACGTAGCAATCAGCCCCAGCATTTT. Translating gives CAWSVRSNQPQHF.

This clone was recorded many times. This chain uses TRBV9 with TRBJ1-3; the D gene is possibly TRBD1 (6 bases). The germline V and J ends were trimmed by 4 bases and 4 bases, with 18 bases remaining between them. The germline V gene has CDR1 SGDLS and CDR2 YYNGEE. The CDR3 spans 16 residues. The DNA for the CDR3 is TGTGCCAGCAGCCCAACGAATCGGGGGCTCGGAAACACCATATATTTT. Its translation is CASSPTNRGLGNTIYF.

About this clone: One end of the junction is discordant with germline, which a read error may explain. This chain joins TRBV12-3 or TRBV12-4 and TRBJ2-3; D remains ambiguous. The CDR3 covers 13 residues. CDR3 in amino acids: CACSAAVTDTQYF. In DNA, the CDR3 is TGTGCCTGCAGTGCCGCCGTGACAGATACGCAGTATTTT.

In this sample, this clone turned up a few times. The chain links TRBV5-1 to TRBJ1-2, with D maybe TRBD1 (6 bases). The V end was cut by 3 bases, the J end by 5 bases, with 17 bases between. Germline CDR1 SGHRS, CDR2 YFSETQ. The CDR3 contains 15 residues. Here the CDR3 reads CASSSGEGIRYGYTF. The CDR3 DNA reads TGCGCCAGCAGCTCAGGGGAGGGGATACGGTATGGCTACACCTTC.

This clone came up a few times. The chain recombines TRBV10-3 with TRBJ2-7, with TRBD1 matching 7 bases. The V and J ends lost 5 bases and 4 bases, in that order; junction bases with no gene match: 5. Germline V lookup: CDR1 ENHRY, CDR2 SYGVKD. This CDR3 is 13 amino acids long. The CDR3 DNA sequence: TGTGCCATCAGTCCCGGGACAGAGTACGAGCAGTACTTC. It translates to CAISPGTEYEQYF.

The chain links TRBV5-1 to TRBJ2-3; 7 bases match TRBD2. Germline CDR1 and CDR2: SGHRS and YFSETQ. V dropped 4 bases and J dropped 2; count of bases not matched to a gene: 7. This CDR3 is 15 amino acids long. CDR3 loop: CASSVGGRNTDTQYF. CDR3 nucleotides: TGCGCCAGCAGCGTGGGAGGGCGTAACACAGATACGCAGTATTTT.

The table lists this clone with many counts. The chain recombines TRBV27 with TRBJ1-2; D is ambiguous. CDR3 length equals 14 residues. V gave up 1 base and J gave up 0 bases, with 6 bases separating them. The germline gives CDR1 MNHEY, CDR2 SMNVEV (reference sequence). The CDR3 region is CASSLLGSNYGYTF. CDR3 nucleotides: TGTGCCAGCAGTTTATTAGGTTCTAACTATGGCTACACCTTC.

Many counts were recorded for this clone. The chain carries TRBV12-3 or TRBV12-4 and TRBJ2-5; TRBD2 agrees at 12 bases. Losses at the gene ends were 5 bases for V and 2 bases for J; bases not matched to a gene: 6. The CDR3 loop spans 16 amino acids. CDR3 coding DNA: TGTGCCAGCAGTCAAAGACTAGCGGGGGCACAAGAGACCCAGTACTTC. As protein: CASSQRLAGAQETQYF.

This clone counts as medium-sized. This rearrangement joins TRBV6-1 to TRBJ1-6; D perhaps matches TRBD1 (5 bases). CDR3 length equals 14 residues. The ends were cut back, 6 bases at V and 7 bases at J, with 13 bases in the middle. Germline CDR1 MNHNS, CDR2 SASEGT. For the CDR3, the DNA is TGTGCCAGCAGGAGGACACCGGCGAATTCACCCCTCCACTTT. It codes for CASRRTPANSPLHF.

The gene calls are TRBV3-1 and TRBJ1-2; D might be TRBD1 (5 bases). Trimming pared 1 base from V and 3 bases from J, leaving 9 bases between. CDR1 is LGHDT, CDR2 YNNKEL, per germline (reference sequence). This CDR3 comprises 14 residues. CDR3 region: CASSQAARDYGYTF. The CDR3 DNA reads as TGTGCCAGCAGCCAAGCCGCCAGGGACTATGGCTACACCTTC.

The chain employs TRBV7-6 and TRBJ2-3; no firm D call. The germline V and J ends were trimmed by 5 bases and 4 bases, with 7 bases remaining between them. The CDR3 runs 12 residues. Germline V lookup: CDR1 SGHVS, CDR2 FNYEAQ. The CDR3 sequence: CASSRISDTQYF. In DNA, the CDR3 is TGTGCCAGCAGCCGTATCTCAGATACGCAGTATTTT.

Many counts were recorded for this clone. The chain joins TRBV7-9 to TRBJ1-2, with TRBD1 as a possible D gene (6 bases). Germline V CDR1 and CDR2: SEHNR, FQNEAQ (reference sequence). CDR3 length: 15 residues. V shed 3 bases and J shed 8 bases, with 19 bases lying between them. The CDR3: CASSLGSLGGRGYTF. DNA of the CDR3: TGTGCCAGCAGCTTGGGGTCGTTAGGGGGTAGGGGCTACACCTTC.

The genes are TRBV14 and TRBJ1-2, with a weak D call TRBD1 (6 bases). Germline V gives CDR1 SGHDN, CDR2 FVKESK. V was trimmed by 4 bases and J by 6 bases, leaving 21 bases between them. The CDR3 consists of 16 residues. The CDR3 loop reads CASSPLEDRRWNGYTF. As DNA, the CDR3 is TGTGCCAGCAGCCCCCTAGAAGACAGGAGATGGAATGGCTACACCTTC.

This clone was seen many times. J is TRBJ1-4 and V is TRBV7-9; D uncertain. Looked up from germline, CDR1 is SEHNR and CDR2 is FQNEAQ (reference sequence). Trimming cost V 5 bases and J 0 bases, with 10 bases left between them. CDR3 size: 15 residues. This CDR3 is CASSPGRATNEKLFF. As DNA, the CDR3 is TGTGCCAGCAGCCCCGGACGGGCAACTAATGAAAAACTGTTTTTT.

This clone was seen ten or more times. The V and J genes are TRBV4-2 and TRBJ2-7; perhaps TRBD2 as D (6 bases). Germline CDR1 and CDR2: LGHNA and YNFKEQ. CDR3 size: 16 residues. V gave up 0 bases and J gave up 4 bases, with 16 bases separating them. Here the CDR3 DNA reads TGTGCCAGCAGCCAAGACGATTCACAAGGGACTTACGAGCAGTACTTC. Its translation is CASSQDDSQGTYEQYF.

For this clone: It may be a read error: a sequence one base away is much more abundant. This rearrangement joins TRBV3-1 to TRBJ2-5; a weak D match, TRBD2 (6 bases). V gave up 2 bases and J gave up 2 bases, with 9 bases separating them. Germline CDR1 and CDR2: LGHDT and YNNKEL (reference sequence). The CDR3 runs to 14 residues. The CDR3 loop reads CASSQLARQETQYF. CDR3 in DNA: TGTGCCAGCAGCCAACTAGCGAGGCAAGAGACCCAGTACTTC.

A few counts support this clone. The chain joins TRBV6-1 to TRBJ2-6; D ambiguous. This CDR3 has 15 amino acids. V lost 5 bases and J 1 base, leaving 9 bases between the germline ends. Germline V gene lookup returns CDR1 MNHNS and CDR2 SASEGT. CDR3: CASSHGLSGANVLTF. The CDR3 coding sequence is TGTGCCAGCAGTCACGGGCTTTCTGGGGCCAACGTCCTGACTTTC.

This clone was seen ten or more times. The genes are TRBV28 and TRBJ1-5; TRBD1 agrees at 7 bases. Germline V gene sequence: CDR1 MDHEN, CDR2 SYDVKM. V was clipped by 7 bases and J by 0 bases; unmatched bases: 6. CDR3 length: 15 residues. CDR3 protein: CASKDRTDSNQPQHF. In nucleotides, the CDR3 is TGTGCCAGCAAGGACAGGACCGATAGCAATCAGCCCCAGCATTTT.

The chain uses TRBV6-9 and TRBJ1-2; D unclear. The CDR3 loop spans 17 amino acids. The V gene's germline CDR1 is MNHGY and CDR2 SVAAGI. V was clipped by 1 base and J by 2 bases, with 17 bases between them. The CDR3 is CASSYYGREGANYGYTF. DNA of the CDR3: TGTGCCAGCAGTTATTATGGTAGGGAAGGAGCCAACTATGGCTACACCTTC.

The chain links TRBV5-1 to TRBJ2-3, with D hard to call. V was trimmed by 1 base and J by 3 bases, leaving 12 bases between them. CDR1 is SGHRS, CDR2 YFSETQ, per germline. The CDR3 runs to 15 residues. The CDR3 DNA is TGCGCCAGCAGCTTGAATGGACCCATGACAGATACGCAGTATTTT. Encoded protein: CASSLNGPMTDTQYF.

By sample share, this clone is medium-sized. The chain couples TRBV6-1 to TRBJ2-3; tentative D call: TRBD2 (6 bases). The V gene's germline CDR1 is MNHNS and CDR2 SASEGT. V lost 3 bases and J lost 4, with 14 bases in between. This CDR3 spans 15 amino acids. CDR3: CASSDMGGSADTQYF. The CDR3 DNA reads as TGTGCCAGCAGTGATATGGGGGGTAGCGCAGATACGCAGTATTTT.

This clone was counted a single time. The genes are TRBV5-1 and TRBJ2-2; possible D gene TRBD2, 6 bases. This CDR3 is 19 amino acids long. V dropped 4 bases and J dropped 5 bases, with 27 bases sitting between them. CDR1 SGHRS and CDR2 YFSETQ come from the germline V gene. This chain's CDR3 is CASSPMSLEGAWDTGELFF. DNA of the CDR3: TGCGCCAGCAGCCCCATGAGTTTGGAGGGAGCTTGGGATACCGGGGAGCTGTTTTTT.

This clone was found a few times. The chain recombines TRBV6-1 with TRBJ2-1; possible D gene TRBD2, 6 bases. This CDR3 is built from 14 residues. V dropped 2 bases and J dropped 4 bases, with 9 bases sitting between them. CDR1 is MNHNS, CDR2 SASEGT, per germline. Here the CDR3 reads CASSEYGGYNEQFF. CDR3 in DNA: TGTGCCAGCAGTGAATACGGGGGATACAATGAGCAGTTCTTC.

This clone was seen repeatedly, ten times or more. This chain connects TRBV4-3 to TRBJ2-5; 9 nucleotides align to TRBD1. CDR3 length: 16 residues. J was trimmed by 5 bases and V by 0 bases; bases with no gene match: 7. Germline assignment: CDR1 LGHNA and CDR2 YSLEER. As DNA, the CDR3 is TGCGCCAGCAGCCAAGAGGTCACAGGGGGCGAGGAGACCCAGTACTTC. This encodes CASSQEVTGGEETQYF.

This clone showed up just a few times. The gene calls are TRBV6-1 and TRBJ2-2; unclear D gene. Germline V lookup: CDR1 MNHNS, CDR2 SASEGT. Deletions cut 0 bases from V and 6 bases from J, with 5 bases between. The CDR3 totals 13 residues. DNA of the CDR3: TGTGCCAGCAGTGAAGCGAGATCCGGGGAGCTGTTTTTT. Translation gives CASSEARSGELFF.

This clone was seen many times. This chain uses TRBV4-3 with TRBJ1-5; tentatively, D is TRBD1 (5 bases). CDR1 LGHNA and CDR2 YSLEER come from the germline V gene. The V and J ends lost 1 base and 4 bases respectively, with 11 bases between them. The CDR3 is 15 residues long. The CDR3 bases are TGCGCCAGCAGCCAAGCCGGGACCGAAAATCAGCCCCAGCATTTT. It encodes CASSQAGTENQPQHF.

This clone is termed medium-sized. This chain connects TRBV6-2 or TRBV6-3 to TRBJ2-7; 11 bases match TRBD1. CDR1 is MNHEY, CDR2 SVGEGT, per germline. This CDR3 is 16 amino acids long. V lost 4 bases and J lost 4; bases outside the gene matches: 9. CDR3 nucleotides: TGTGCCAGCAGTTCCCCCCCCGGGACAGGGGGGTACGAGCAGTACTTC. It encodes CASSSPPGTGGYEQYF.